This T cell receptor beta chain was identified in a study of T cell repertoires in cytomegalovirus infection. Study-wide background: Based on public TCR beta signatures, there were indications of CMV infection and of a matching HLA type.

Study-wide points: Dominant in the ex vivo response were TCR beta clonotypes restricted by HLA-C and specific for CMV.

TCRdb fed the reads into MiXCR, producing one record per CDR3 protein. The sample includes some 390,000 distinct CDR3 sequences, about a sixth seen only once; the top ten take approximately 8%. Germline V CDR1 and CDR2: DFQATT, SNEGSKA (reference sequence). CDR3 length: 15 residues. V lost 6 bases and J 8 bases, leaving 22 bases between the germline ends. Concerning this clonotype: Its target is not known.

This chain uses TRBV20-1 with TRBJ2-2; D might be TRBD1 (5 bases). Material: PBMCs. The TCR was taken from a human donor in good health (CMV status not recorded). Some clones in this sample may be carry-over from other donors' samples. In DNA form, the CDR3 reads TGCAGTGCACAAGATCAGGGTAGAGCTCCGGGGGAGCTGTTTTTT. It specifies CSAQDQGRAPGELFF.